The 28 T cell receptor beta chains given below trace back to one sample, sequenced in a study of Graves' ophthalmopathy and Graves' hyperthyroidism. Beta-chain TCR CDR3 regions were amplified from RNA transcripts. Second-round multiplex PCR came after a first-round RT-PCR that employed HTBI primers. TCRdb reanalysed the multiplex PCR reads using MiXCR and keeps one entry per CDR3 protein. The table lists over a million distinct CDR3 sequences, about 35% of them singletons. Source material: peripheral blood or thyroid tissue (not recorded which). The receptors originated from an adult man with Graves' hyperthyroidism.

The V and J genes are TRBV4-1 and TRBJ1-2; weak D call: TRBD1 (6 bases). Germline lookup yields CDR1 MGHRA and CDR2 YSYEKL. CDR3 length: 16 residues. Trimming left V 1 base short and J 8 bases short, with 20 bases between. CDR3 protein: CASSQVVRWGARGYTF. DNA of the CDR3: TGCGCCAGCAGCCAAGTGGTACGGTGGGGGGCGCGGGGCTACACCTTC.

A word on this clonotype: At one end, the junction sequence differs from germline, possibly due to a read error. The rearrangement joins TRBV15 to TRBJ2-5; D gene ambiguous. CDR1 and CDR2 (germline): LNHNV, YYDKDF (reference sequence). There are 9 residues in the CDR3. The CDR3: CATSRDHVF. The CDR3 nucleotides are TGTGCCACCAGCAGAGATCACGTCTTC. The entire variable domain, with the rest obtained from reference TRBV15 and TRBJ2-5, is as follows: DAMVIQNPRYQVTQFGKPVTLSCSQTLNHNVMYWYQQKSSQAPKLLFHYYDKDFNNEADTPDNFQSRRPNTSFCFLDIRSPGLGDTAMYLCATSRDHVFGPGTRLLVL.

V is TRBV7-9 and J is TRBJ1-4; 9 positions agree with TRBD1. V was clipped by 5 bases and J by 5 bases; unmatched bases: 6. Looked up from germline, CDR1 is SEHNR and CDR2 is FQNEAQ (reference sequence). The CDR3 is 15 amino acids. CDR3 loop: CASSRGTGRNEKLFF. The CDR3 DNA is TGTGCCAGCAGCAGAGGGACAGGGCGGAATGAAAAACTGTTTTTT.

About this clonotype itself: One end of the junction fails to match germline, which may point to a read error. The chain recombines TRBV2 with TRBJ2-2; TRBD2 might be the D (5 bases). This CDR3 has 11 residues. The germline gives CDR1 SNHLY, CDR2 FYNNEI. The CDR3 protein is CASVTSGEQFF. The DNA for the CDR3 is TGTGCCAGCGTAACTAGTGGTGAGCAGTTTTTT.

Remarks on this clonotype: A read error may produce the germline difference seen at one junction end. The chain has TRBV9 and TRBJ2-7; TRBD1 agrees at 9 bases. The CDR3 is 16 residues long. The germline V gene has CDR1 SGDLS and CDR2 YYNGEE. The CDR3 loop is CVSSVGGTGLAYEQYF. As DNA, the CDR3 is TGTGTCAGCAGCGTAGGCGGGACAGGGCTGGCATACGAGCAGTACTTC. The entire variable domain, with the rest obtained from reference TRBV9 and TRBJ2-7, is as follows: DSGVTQTPKHLITATGQRVTLRCSPRSGDLSVYWYQQSLDQGLQFLIQYYNGEERAKGNILERFSAQQFPDLHSELNLSSLELGDSALYFCVSSVGGTGLAYEQYFGPGTRLTVT.

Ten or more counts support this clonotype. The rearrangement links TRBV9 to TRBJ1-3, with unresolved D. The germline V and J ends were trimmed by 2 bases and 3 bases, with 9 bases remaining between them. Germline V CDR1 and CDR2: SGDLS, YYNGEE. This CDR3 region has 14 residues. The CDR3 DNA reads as TGTGCCAGCAGCGTCGAAGGGCTTGGAAACACCATATATTTT. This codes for CASSVEGLGNTIYF.

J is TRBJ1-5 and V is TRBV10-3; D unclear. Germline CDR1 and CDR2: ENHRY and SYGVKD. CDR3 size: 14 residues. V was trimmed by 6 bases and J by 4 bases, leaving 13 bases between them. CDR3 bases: TGTGCCATCAGCGATTTGGCCGGAAATCAGCCCCAGCATTTT. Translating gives CAISDLAGNQPQHF.

The DNA for the CDR3 is TGCAGTGCCCTGGGACTCCTGGGCACCGGGGAGCTGTTTTTT. The encoded protein is CSALGLLGTGELFF. V and J are TRBV20-1 and TRBJ2-2, with D possibly matching TRBD2 (6 bases). Trimming took 6 bases from V and 4 from J, leaving 15 bases between them. Germline V gene data show CDR1 as DFQATT and CDR2 as SNEGSKA (reference sequence). CDR3 size: 14 residues.

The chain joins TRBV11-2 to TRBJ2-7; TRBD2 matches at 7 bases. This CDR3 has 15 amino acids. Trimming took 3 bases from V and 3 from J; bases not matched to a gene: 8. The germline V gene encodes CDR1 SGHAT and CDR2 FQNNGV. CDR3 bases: TGTGCCAGCAGCTTTCGGGAGGTTCAGCACTACGAGCAGTACTTC. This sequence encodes CASSFREVQHYEQYF.

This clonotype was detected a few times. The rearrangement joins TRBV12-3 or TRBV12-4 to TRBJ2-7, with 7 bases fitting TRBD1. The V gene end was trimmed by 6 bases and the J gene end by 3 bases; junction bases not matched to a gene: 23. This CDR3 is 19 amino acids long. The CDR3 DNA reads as TGTGCCAGCAGCCCGCGCACAGGGGCCTCCTTTCTGGCTCTCTACGAGCAGTACTTC. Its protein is CASSPRTGASFLALYEQYF.

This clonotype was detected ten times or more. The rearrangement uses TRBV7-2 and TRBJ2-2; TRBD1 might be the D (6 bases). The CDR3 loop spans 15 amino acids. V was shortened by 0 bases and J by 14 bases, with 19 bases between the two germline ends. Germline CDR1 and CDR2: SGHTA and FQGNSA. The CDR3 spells CASSLARTGDMALFF. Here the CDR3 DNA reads TGTGCCAGCAGCTTAGCCAGGACCGGGGACATGGCTCTGTTTTTT.

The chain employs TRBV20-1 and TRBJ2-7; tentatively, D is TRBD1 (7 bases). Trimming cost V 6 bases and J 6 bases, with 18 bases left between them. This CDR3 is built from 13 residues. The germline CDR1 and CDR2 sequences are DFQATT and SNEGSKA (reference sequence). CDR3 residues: CSADREEGLEQYF. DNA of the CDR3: TGCAGTGCAGACAGGGAGGAGGGTCTCGAGCAGTACTTC.

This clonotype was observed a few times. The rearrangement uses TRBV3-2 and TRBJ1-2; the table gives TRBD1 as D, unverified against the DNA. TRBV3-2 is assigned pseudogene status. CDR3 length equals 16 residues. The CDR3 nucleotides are TGTGCCAGCAGTCCTTCGGGGGGACAGGGTCACTATGGCTACACCTTC. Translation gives CASSPSGGQGHYGYTF.

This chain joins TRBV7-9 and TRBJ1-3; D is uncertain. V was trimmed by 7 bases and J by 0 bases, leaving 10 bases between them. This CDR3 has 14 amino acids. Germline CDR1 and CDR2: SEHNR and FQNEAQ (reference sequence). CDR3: CASTKRISGNTIYF. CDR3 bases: TGTGCCAGCACCAAGCGCATCTCTGGAAACACCATATATTTT.

The CDR3 protein is CASSQDWQDQETQYF. The CDR3 coding sequence is TGCGCCAGCAGCCAAGATTGGCAAGACCAAGAGACCCAGTACTTC. The chain joins TRBV4-3 to TRBJ2-5; D is undetermined. Germline loops: CDR1 LGHNA, CDR2 YSLEER. The CDR3 runs 15 residues. V was cut by 0 bases and J by 0 bases, with 8 bases left in between.

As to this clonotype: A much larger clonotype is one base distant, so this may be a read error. The CDR3 here is CASSFLGTGYGHTF. The CDR3 region has the DNA TGTGCCAGCAGTTTTCTCGGGACAGGGTATGGCCACACCTTC. This rearrangement joins TRBV7-9 to TRBJ1-2, with 9 bases matching TRBD1. CDR3 length: 14 residues. From germline, CDR1 is SEHNR and CDR2 FQNEAQ (reference sequence).

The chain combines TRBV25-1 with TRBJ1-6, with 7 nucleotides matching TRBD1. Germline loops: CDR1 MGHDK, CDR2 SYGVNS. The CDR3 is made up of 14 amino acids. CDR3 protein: CAREPGQLNSPLHF. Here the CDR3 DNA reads TGTGCTAGAGAACCGGGACAGCTTAATTCACCCCTCCACTTT. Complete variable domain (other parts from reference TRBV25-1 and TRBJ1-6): EADIYQTPRYLVIGTGKKITLECSQTMGHDKMYWYQQDPGMELHLIHYSYGVNSTEKGDLSSESTVSRIRTEHFPLTLESARPSHTSQYLCAREPGQLNSPLHFGNGTRLTVT.

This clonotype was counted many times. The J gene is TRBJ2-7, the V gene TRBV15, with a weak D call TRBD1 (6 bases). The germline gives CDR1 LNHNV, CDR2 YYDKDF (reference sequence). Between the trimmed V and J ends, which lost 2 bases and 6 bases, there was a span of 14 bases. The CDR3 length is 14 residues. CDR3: CATSRQGIESEQYF. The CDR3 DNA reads TGTGCCACCAGCAGACAGGGGATAGAGAGCGAGCAGTACTTC. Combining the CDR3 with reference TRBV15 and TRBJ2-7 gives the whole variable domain DAMVIQNPRYQVTQFGKPVTLSCSQTLNHNVMYWYQQKSSQAPKLLFHYYDKDFNNEADTPDNFQSRRPNTSFCFLDIRSPGLGDTAMYLCATSRQGIESEQYFGPGTRLTVT.

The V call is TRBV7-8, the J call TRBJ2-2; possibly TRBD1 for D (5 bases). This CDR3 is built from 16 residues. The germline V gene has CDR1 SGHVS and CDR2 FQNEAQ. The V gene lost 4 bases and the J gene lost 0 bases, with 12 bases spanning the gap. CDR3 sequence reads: CASSSVQGANTGELFF. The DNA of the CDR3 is TGTGCCAGCAGCTCGGTCCAGGGTGCGAACACCGGGGAGCTGTTTTTT.

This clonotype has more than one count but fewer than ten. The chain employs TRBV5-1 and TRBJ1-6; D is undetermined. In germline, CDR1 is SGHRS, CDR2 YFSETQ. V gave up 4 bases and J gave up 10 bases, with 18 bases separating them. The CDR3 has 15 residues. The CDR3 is CASSPGVGSDSPLHF. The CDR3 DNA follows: TGCGCCAGCAGCCCCGGTGTGGGGAGCGACTCACCCCTCCACTTT.

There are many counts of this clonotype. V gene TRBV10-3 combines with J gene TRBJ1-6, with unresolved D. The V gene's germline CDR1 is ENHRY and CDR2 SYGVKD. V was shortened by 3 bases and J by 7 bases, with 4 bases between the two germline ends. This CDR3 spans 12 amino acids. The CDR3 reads CAISDGNSPLHF. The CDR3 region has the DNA TGTGCCATCAGTGACGGAAATTCACCCCTCCACTTT.

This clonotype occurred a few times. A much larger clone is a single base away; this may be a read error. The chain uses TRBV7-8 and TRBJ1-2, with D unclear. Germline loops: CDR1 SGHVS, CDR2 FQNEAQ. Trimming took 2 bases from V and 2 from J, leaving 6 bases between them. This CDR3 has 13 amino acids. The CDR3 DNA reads TGTGCCAGCAGCTTAAAACAGAACTATGGCTACACCTTC. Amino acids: CASSLKQNYGYTF.

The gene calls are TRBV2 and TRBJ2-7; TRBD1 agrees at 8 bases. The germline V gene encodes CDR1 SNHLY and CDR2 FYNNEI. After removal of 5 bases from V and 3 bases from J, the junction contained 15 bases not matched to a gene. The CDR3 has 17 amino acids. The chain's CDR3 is CASSSPAPRTGNYEQYF. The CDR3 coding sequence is TGTGCCAGCAGTTCCCCAGCCCCCAGGACAGGGAACTACGAGCAGTACTTC.

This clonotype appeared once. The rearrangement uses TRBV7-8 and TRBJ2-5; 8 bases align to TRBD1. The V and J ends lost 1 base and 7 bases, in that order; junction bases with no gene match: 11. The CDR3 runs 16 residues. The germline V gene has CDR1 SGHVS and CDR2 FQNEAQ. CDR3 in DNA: TGTGCCAGCAGCTTAGTTCGGGGGCAGGGGGCAGGGACCCAGTACTTC. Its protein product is CASSLVRGQGAGTQYF.

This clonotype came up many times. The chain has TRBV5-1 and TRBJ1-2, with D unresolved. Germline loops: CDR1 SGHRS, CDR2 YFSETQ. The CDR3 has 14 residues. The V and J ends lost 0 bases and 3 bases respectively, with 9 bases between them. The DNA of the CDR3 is TGCGCCAGCAGCTTGGGTCGGGTTCACTATGGCTACACCTTC. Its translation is CASSLGRVHYGYTF.

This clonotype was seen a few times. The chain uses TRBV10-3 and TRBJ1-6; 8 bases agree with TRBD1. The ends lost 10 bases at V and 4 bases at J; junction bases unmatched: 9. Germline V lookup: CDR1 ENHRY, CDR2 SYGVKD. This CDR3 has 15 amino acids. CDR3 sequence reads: CASRAGGIYNSPLHF. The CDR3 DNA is TGTGCCAGCAGGGCAGGGGGCATTTATAATTCACCCCTCCACTTT.

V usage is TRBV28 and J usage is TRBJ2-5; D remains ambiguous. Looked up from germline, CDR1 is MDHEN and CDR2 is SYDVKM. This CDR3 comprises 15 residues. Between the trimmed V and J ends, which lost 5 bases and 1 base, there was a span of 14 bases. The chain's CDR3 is CASSPPPVVQETQYF. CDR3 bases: TGTGCCAGCAGTCCCCCCCCCGTAGTCCAAGAGACCCAGTACTTC.

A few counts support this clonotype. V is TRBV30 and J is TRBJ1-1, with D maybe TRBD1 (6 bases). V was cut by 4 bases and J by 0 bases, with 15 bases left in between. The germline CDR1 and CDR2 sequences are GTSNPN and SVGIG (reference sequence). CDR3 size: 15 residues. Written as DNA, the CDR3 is TGTGCCTGGACTAACGCGGACAGAATGAACACTGAAGCTTTCTTT. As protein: CAWTNADRMNTEAFF.